A single sample gave rise to the 8 T cell receptor beta chains below, sequenced in a study of blood T cells in healthy people across ages. The use of a sample-barcoded 5' primer and a J-beta primer mix characterized a second PCR of roughly 6 to 11 cycles. One entry per CDR3 protein results from TCRdb running MiXCR on the 5' RACE reads. Of fewer than 2 million distinct CDR3 sequences in the sample, about 39% were seen once. The specimen was blood. The receptors come from a human donor in good health.

In regard to this clonotype: A junction end diverges from the germline sequence, so it may reflect a read error. This chain uses TRBV5-6 with TRBJ2-4; D may match TRBD1 or TRBD2 (5 bases each). The tail of the sequence fits TRBJ2-5 better, so the J call may be wrong. CDR3 length: 13 amino acids. Looked up from germline, CDR1 is SGHDT and CDR2 is YYEEEE. The CDR3 protein is CVSSRGPQETQYF. The CDR3 DNA is TGTGTCAGCAGCCGGGGCCCTCAAGAGACCCAGTACTTC.

This clonotype was observed a handful of times. The chain couples TRBV28 to TRBJ2-4; TRBD1 matches at 7 bases. The DNA end lines up better with TRBJ2-7; the J call may be wrong. The germline V gene encodes CDR1 MDHEN and CDR2 SYDVKM. This CDR3 contains 15 residues. The CDR3 nucleotides are TGTGCCAGCAGTTTAACCCCGGACAGGATCTACGAGCAGTACTTC. Encoded protein: CASSLTPDRIYEQYF.

This clonotype was recorded a few times. This rearrangement joins TRBV11-2 to TRBJ2-7, with D hard to call. The CDR3 spans 13 residues. The V and J ends lost 5 bases and 4 bases respectively, with 12 bases between them. The germline gives CDR1 SGHAT, CDR2 FQNNGV. The CDR3 spells CASSPGRRYEQYF. The CDR3 bases are TGTGCCAGCAGCCCCGGTAGAAGATACGAGCAGTACTTC.

This clonotype appeared a few times. The chain is built from TRBV6-1 and TRBJ2-5, with D unclear. The CDR3 consists of 18 residues. With 6 bases removed from V and 3 bases from J, the gap between germline ends came to 26 bases. The germline V gene encodes CDR1 MNHNS and CDR2 SASEGT. CDR3 amino acids: CASRGPYVWQADEETQYF. The CDR3 DNA follows: TGTGCCAGCAGGGGTCCCTATGTGTGGCAGGCTGATGAAGAGACCCAGTACTTC.

The chain employs TRBV20-1 and TRBJ2-3; D might be TRBD2 (5 bases). The V gene lost 3 bases and the J gene lost 2 bases, with 15 bases spanning the gap. The CDR3 length is 15 residues. Germline CDR1 is DFQATT and CDR2 is SNEGSKA (reference sequence). The CDR3 nucleotides read TGCAGTGCTAGGGCCCCCCAACTAGTCACAGATACGCAGTATTTT. The encoded protein is CSARAPQLVTDTQYF.

The chain has TRBV5-1 and TRBJ1-5, with D perhaps TRBD1 (6 bases). The CDR3 contains 15 residues. Trimming removed 5 bases at V and 0 bases at J, with 12 bases between. Germline-derived CDR1 and CDR2 are SGHRS and YFSETQ. CDR3: CASRQTGRSNQPQHF. CDR3 coding DNA: TGCGCCAGCAGGCAGACAGGCCGTAGCAATCAGCCCCAGCATTTT.

This chain links TRBV7-2 with TRBJ1-1; D uncertain. Deletions cut 1 base from V and 3 bases from J, with 9 bases between. The CDR3 is 14 amino acids. CDR1 and CDR2 (germline): SGHTA, FQGNSA. This CDR3 is CASSLVSWDTEAFF. In nucleotides, the CDR3 is TGTGCCAGCAGCTTAGTGTCCTGGGACACTGAAGCTTTCTTT.

Regarding this clonotype: The junction does not match germline at one end; this may be a read error. The chain couples TRBV12-3 or TRBV12-4 to TRBJ2-5; D uncertain. The length of the CDR3 is 13 residues. Here the CDR3 reads CVSSQTPQETQYF. DNA for the CDR3: TGTGTCAGCAGTCAGACTCCACAAGAGACCCAGTACTTC.